The sequence of this T cell receptor beta chain was determined in a study of cytomegalovirus exposure and HLA in healthy donors. The wider study: There were about 85 million unique TCRs (from HLA-typed donors) in an early data release.

This CDR3 is 12 amino acids long. V lost 5 bases and J lost 0, with 2 bases in between. The germline gives CDR1 MNHNS, CDR2 SASEGT. Both 60 Vbeta primers and 13 Jbeta primers went into the PCR. The repertoire was sequenced with immunoSEQ multiplex PCR; TCRdb's copy has only in-frame clones and lacks some. The profile shows 130,000 to 150,000 clones, almost 80% of them singletons. General study results and limits: Rare sequences made up most TCRs, while some public TCRs were found in many donors. A list of around 160 TCR beta chains associated with cytomegalovirus was given.

Turning to this clone: The antigen is not known.

The sequencing sample was made of PBMCs. The gene calls are TRBV6-1 and TRBJ1-3; unclear D gene. The clonotype comes from a young man in good health and CMV-seronegative. The DNA for the CDR3 is TGTGCCAGCAGTCTCTCTGGAAACACCATATATTTT. This translates into CASSLSGNTIYF.